This is a list of T cell receptor beta chains from one sample in a study of cytomegalovirus exposure and HLA in healthy donors. TCRdb's copy holds only in-frame clones and misses some; the assay was immunoSEQ multiplex PCR. This table holds approximately 220,000 clones, around 83% found once. Sequenced input: PBMCs. These receptors were obtained from a girl under 18 in good health and CMV-seronegative. Each CDR3 is given with its conserved first and last residue. The order of the fields is V gene, J gene, CDR3 protein.

V gene: TRBV6-5
J gene: TRBJ1-3
CDR3 protein: CASSRQGSGNTIYF

V gene: TRBV7-3
J gene: TRBJ2-2
CDR3 protein: CASGVTGGTGELFF

V gene: TRBV9
J gene: TRBJ1-4
CDR3 protein: CASSDQGQGFEKLFF

V gene: TRBV29-1
J gene: TRBJ2-5
CDR3 protein: CSVVGWTGLLETQYF

V gene: TRBV27
J gene: TRBJ2-7
CDR3 protein: CASSSRTDYEQYF

V gene: TRBV25-1
J gene: TRBJ1-4
CDR3 protein: CASSLSSSGINEKLFF

V gene: TRBV19
J gene: TRBJ2-1
CDR3 protein: CASSPTSGSSVEQFF

V gene: TRBV7-3
J gene: TRBJ1-1
CDR3 protein: CASSRTPSGAEAFF

V gene: TRBV7-8
J gene: TRBJ1-2
CDR3 protein: CASSSRTSTNYGYTF

V gene: TRBV4-3
J gene: TRBJ2-7
CDR3 protein: CASSPKGGTSGTSYEQYF

V gene: TRBV28
J gene: TRBJ1-2
CDR3 protein: CASREVSGYTF

V gene: TRBV28
J gene: TRBJ2-1
CDR3 protein: CASSLPLGAGENNEQFF

V gene: TRBV7-6
J gene: TRBJ2-3
CDR3 protein: CASSIPSGGDTQYF

V gene: TRBV30
J gene: TRBJ2-5
CDR3 protein: CAWSPVGGGETQYF

V gene: TRBV27
J gene: TRBJ2-5
CDR3 protein: CASSPRTSFGEQYF

V gene: TRBV29-1
J gene: TRBJ1-1
CDR3 protein: CSVSQTVNTEAFF

V gene: TRBV28
J gene: TRBJ1-2
CDR3 protein: CASSLGGQGHYGYTF